This T cell receptor beta chain was captured by sequencing in a study of T cell responses to AZD1222 COVID-19 vaccine. Study-level results: A reported finding is that nearly half of spike-specific TCRs target unmutated variant regions. Vaccine-associated CD4 TCRs spanned spike, dominant at 160-218 and 743-854.

Notes on this clone: The antigen remains unidentified.

Sequencing was performed with immunoSEQ multiplex PCR; in TCRdb, only in-frame clones are kept and a portion is missing. This sample has more than 150,000 clones, with over 80% found just once. The J segment lost 4 bases and the V segment lost 0 bases, leaving 6 bases of the junction unmatched. The CDR3 extends over 17 amino acids. This TCR derives from an adult in good health. The chain joins TRBV23-1 to TRBJ1-5; 10 positions match TRBD1. TRBV23-1 qualifies as an ORF whose function is uncertain. The starting material was peripheral blood, obtained on day 0 of AZD1222 vaccination. The CDR3 region is CASSQSYPGQGNQPQHF. The CDR3 nucleotides are TGCGCCAGCAGTCAATCATACCCGGGACAGGGGAATCAGCCCCAGCATTTT.